The T cell receptor (beta chain) under discussion was sequenced for a study of blood T cell repertoires in COVID-19. TCRdb's table, derived via immunoSEQ multiplex PCR, lists solely in-frame clones and lacks some. The sample shows about 160,000 clones, over 75% of them seen only once. The source material was peripheral blood. This sequence was found in a man in his 70s with acute or convalescent COVID-19.

The CDR3 DNA reads as TGTGCCAGCAGCTCTGGACTCTACAATGAGCAGTTCTTC. Protein product: CASSSGLYNEQFF. J is TRBJ2-1 and V is TRBV5-5; weak D call: TRBD2 (5 bases). V lost 3 bases, J lost 3 bases, and 7 bases lay in between. The CDR3 spans 13 residues. The germline gives CDR1 SGHKS, CDR2 YYEKEE (reference sequence).